A selection of T cell receptor beta chains follows, all from one sample in a study of T cell changes during pregnancy in multiple sclerosis. Clones were read by immunoSEQ multiplex PCR, and TCRdb kept only the in-frame ones, dropping some. The profile shows some 99,000 clones, 85% to 95% of them singletons. The starting material was peripheral blood, obtained after pregnancy. The receptors stem from a female donor with multiple sclerosis, enrolled in a pregnancy study. Both conserved end residues are part of each CDR3. D genes are given only for firm matches. Only part of the rows carry a size: once, few, many, or a class if the clone is expanded.

d_call,v_call,clone_size,j_call,cdr3_nt,cdr3_aa
.,TRBV7-2,.,TRBJ1-1,TGTGCCAGCAGCTTAGTCTCGGGTGCGGGCACTGAAGCTTTCTTT,CASSLVSGAGTEAFF
TRBD1,TRBV5-1,.,TRBJ2-5,TGCGCCACCCGACAGGGGCAAGAGACCCAGTACTTC,CATRQGQETQYF
TRBD1,TRBV28,.,TRBJ1-2,TGTGCCAGCAGTTTAGGTGGGACAGGGTTATATGGCTACACCTTC,CASSLGGTGLYGYTF
.,TRBV27,.,TRBJ2-7,TGTGCCAGCAGTTCGTGGGACAACTCCTACGAGCAGTACTTC,CASSSWDNSYEQYF
TRBD2,TRBV4-1,.,TRBJ2-7,TGCGCCAGCAGCCAAGGTGACGCGGGAGGGATAAAAAACGAGCAGTACTTC,CASSQGDAGGIKNEQYF
TRBD1,TRBV9,.,TRBJ1-1,TGTGCCAGCAGTCGAGACAGGGGAGGCACTGAAGCTTTCTTT,CASSRDRGGTEAFF
.,TRBV5-1,.,TRBJ2-7,TGCGCCAGCGCTTTAGGGGTAACTTCCTACGAGCAGTACTTC,CASALGVTSYEQYF
.,TRBV7-2,.,TRBJ2-5,TGTGCCAGCAGCTTAGACCAGGGGCGCCGAGAGACCCAGTACTTC,CASSLDQGRRETQYF
.,TRBV27,.,TRBJ2-1,TGTGCCAGCAGACTTATAACTACAAGCTCCTACAATGAGCAGTTCTTC,CASRLITTSSYNEQFF
TRBD1,TRBV5-6,.,TRBJ2-1,TGTGCCAGCAGCGCTACAGGGGACTACAATGAGCAGTTCTTC,CASSATGDYNEQFF
TRBD1,TRBV2,.,TRBJ2-7,TGTGCCAGCCACTCACCCGGACAGGGAGCGTCCTCCTACGAGCAGTACTTC,CASHSPGQGASSYEQYF
TRBD2,TRBV7-2,.,TRBJ2-1,TGTGCCAGCAGCGCCGGGAGGTTCTCCTACAATGAGCAGTTCTTC,CASSAGRFSYNEQFF
TRBD1,TRBV28,.,TRBJ1-5,TGTGCCAGCAGTTCAACAGGGGTTCAGCCCCAGCATTTT,CASSSTGVQPQHF
.,TRBV6-5,.,TRBJ1-3,TGTGCCAGCAGTTCCTCAACTCGAGGCAGAAACACCATATATTTT,CASSSSTRGRNTIYF
.,TRBV29-1,few,TRBJ1-1,TGCAGCGTTGAACGGGAGAACACTGAAGCTTTCTTT,CSVERENTEAFF
.,TRBV19,few,TRBJ1-2,TGTGCCAGTAGTTCCCTTAACTATGGCTACACCTTC,CASSSLNYGYTF
.,TRBV2,.,TRBJ2-1,TGTGCCAGCAGTTGGACGGCGGGTCAATCCTACAATGAGCAGTTCTTC,CASSWTAGQSYNEQFF